Below, 15 T cell receptor beta chains from the same sample are listed, as sequenced in a study of spatial heterogeneity in lung cancer (dated by TCRdb to between 2018 and 2021). The sample's time point, from its label and the paper: sample taken at primary tumor resection. The antigens of these receptors remain unknown. Preparation of the library involved 5' RACE. Reads for this sample came from a NextSeq 500. The public reads were quality trimmed at Q25 with fastp and then assembled into clones with MiXCR by TCRdb, keeping productive beta chains. Merged by CDR3 protein, the rows form single entries marked with the most common genes and DNA. This sample gives under 20,000 distinct CDR3 sequences in total; approximately 5.6% of them show up just once. 10% to 13% of the sample lies in the top ten. The study at large found these results: The tumor nonsynonymous mutation count correlated with the number of expanded intratumoral alpha and beta TCRs.

The specimen comprised lung tumor tissue, sampled at surgery. Receptor source: a female donor with early-stage non-small cell lung cancer.

This clonotype was counted ten times or more. The library was built for alpha chains, so this beta chain is an off-target read and its size means little. The chain joins TRBV5-1 to TRBJ1-2; no clear D. Germline-derived CDR1 and CDR2 are SGHRS and YFSETQ. CDR3 length: 14 amino acids. The ends were cut back, 0 bases at V and 6 bases at J, with 12 bases in the middle. CDR3 sequence: CASSLELVSDGYTF. Written as DNA, the CDR3 is TGCGCCAGCAGCTTGGAATTGGTATCGGATGGCTACACCTTC.

Ten or more counts support this clonotype. This beta chain came through as a stray read in a library set up for alpha chains, and its size says little. The V call is TRBV19, the J call TRBJ2-2, with 7 nucleotides matching TRBD2. From germline, CDR1 is LNHDA and CDR2 SQIVND (reference sequence). The J segment lost 3 bases and the V segment lost 0 bases, leaving 7 bases of the junction unmatched. CDR3 length: 17 amino acids. The CDR3 protein is CASSIEGASGHTGELFF. The CDR3 bases are TGTGCCAGTAGTATAGAAGGTGCTAGCGGTCACACCGGGGAGCTGTTTTTT.

This clonotype qualifies as medium-sized. This beta chain came through as a stray read in a library set up for alpha chains, and its size says little. The chain recombines TRBV20-1 with TRBJ2-7; tentative D call: TRBD2 (5 bases). This CDR3 region has 14 residues. The ends were cut back, 1 base at V and 3 bases at J, with 13 bases in the middle. Looked up from germline, CDR1 is DFQATT and CDR2 is SNEGSKA (reference sequence). The CDR3 sequence is CSARAPGVGYEQYF. The CDR3 nucleotides are TGCAGTGCTAGAGCGCCCGGGGTAGGCTACGAGCAGTACTTC.

This clonotype has just a few counts. The library was prepared for alpha chains; this beta chain is a stray read, so its frequency means little. This rearrangement joins TRBV2 to TRBJ2-1; D not certain. This CDR3 contains 11 residues. Looked up from germline, CDR1 is SNHLY and CDR2 is FYNNEI. Trimming pared 5 bases from V and 4 bases from J, leaving 3 bases between. This CDR3 reads CASSQYNEQFF. The CDR3 nucleotides are TGTGCCAGCAGTCAATACAATGAGCAGTTCTTC. The variable domain in full, with the rest retrieved from reference TRBV2 and TRBJ2-1, is EPEVTQTPSHQVTQMGQEVILRCVPISNHLYFYWYRQILGQKVEFLVSFYNNEISEKSEIFDDQFSVERPDGSNFTLKIRSTKLEDSAMYFCASSQYNEQFFGPGTRLTVL.

In its sample, this clonotype is medium-sized. This beta chain lies outside the target of a library built for alpha chains; its clone size means little. The chain couples TRBV7-8 to TRBJ2-3, with D perhaps matching TRBD2 (7 bases). Germline values: CDR1 SGHVS, CDR2 FQNEAQ. The CDR3 is 14 residues long. V shed 9 bases and J shed 4 bases, with 17 bases lying between them. The CDR3 DNA is TGTGCCAGTCTCCGCGGGGGCGTCGCAGATACGCAGTATTTT. It codes for CASLRGGVADTQYF.

As for this clonotype: This beta chain turned up in a library designed for alpha chains; as an off-target read, its abundance says little. The rearrangement joins TRBV20-1 to TRBJ1-2; 7 positions match TRBD1. Looked up from germline, CDR1 is DFQATT and CDR2 is SNEGSKA (reference sequence). The CDR3 extends over 12 amino acids. CDR3 residues: CIGQAVNYGYTF. The DNA of the CDR3 is TGCATAGGACAGGCGGTAAACTATGGCTACACCTTC.

As regards this clonotype: Since the library was made to target alpha chains, this beta chain is a stray read and its abundance is not meaningful. The chain uses TRBV12-3 or TRBV12-4 and TRBJ2-7, with D possibly being TRBD1 (7 bases). The CDR3 extends over 14 amino acids. Trimming removed 6 bases from V and 4 bases from J, with 16 bases in between. CDR3 residues: CASSLPQGRYEQYF. The DNA of the CDR3 is TGTGCCAGCAGCCTCCCACAGGGGAGGTACGAGCAGTACTTC.

This clonotype appeared many times. This beta chain is a stray sequence in a library constructed for alpha chains; its clone size is not meaningful. The chain combines TRBV20-1 with TRBJ2-2; no reliable D call. Per the germline V gene, CDR1 is DFQATT and CDR2 is SNEGSKA (reference sequence). V was shortened by 0 bases and J by 6 bases, with 11 bases between the two germline ends. This CDR3 has 14 amino acids. Here the CDR3 DNA reads TGCAGTGCTAGAGATCCGATAGCTGCCGGGGAGCTGTTTTTT. Translated: CSARDPIAAGELFF.

Ten or more counts support this clonotype. For a library built for alpha chains, this beta chain is a stray read; little rests on its size. V gene TRBV5-1 combines with J gene TRBJ1-1; maybe TRBD1 (6 bases). This CDR3 contains 13 residues. V lost 6 bases and J lost 1, with 10 bases in between. Germline V gives CDR1 SGHRS, CDR2 YFSETQ. Written as DNA, the CDR3 is TGCGCCAGCAAAGGACAGCCGAACACTGAAGCTTTCTTT. This encodes CASKGQPNTEAFF.

Details on this clonotype: Because the library targeted alpha chains, this beta chain is an off-target read whose size means little. J is TRBJ2-7 and V is TRBV28; no clear D. This CDR3 is built from 10 residues. The germline V gene encodes CDR1 MDHEN and CDR2 SYDVKM. The V and J ends lost 3 bases and 6 bases respectively, with 3 bases between them. CDR3 nucleotides: TGTGCCAGCAGTTTCACCGAGCAGTACTTC. Translated, it gives CASSFTEQYF.

As regards this clonotype: Being off target in a library aimed at alpha chains, this beta chain has a size of little meaning. This chain joins TRBV27 and TRBJ1-2; D is possibly TRBD1 (5 bases). Germline lookup yields CDR1 MNHEY and CDR2 SMNVEV (reference sequence). CDR3 length: 13 amino acids. Trimming took off 5 bases at V and 1 base at J, with 8 bases between the two ends. The CDR3: CASSRTSNYGYTF. The CDR3 coding sequence is TGTGCCAGCAGTCGGACAAGTAACTATGGCTACACCTTC.

This clonotype was observed many times. This beta chain turned up in a library designed for alpha chains; as an off-target read, its abundance says little. The V and J genes are TRBV5-1 and TRBJ2-6; no clear D gene. Trimming cost V 5 bases and J 0 bases, with 15 bases left between them. CDR3 size: 17 residues. The V gene's germline CDR1 is SGHRS and CDR2 YFSETQ. CDR3 bases: TGCGCCAGCAGTTATACTATAGTTAACTCTGGGGCCAACGTCCTGACTTTC. Translated, it gives CASSYTIVNSGANVLTF.

This clonotype was counted ten times or more. This beta chain is an off-target read within a library intended for alpha chains, so its frequency means little. The chain uses TRBV20-1 and TRBJ2-1, with D uncertain. The CDR3 sequence is 15 residues long. Between the trimmed V and J ends, which lost 1 base and 2 bases, there was a span of 12 bases. CDR1 is DFQATT and CDR2 is SNEGSKA in the germline V gene (reference sequence). CDR3 protein: CSARGVGRTYNEQFF. CDR3 DNA sequence: TGCAGTGCTAGAGGGGTCGGGCGGACCTACAATGAGCAGTTCTTC.

This clonotype was detected only a few times. The library was prepared for alpha chains; this beta chain is a stray read, so its frequency means little. The chain couples TRBV7-2 to TRBJ2-7, with TRBD2 identical over 9 bases. Trimming removed 5 bases from V and 4 bases from J; junction bases left unmatched: 12. Germline lookup yields CDR1 SGHTA and CDR2 FQGNSA. The CDR3 consists of 16 residues. The CDR3 nucleotides are TGTGCCAGCAGCCCCAGAGGTGCGGGAGGGGTTTACGAGCAGTACTTC. It translates to CASSPRGAGGVYEQYF. The entire variable domain, with the rest obtained from reference TRBV7-2 and TRBJ2-7, is as follows: GAGVSQSPSNKVTEKGKDVELRCDPISGHTALYWYRQSLGQGLEFLIYFQGNSAPDKSGLPSDRFSAERTGGSVSTLTIQRTQQEDSAVYLCASSPRGAGGVYEQYFGPGTRLTVT.

This clonotype was picked up many times. Since the library was made to target alpha chains, this beta chain is a stray read and its abundance is not meaningful. The rearrangement joins TRBV4-2 to TRBJ2-5; 10 bases are a match to TRBD1. There are 16 residues in the CDR3. Losses at the gene ends were 0 bases for V and 5 bases for J; bases not matched to a gene: 6. Germline V gene lookup returns CDR1 LGHNA and CDR2 YNFKEQ. The CDR3 loop is CASSQDRGQGYETQYF. The CDR3 coding sequence is TGTGCCAGCAGCCAAGATAGGGGACAGGGGTATGAGACCCAGTACTTC.